This T cell receptor (beta chain) comes out of a study of PD-L1 blockade in urothelial cancer. Time point meaning: peripheral blood 6 weeks after treatment start. Locally advanced or metastatic urothelial carcinoma affected the patients. Germline CDR1 SNHLY, CDR2 FYNNEI. The CDR3 runs to 13 residues. Trimming took 7 bases from V and 1 from J, leaving 11 bases between them. TCRdb keeps only in-frame clones here, not all; method: immunoSEQ multiplex PCR. In the table there are over 70,000 clones, over 65% of which are singletons. The rearrangement uses TRBV2 and TRBJ2-7; D unclear. The sample consisted of PBMCs, taken around atezolizumab (anti-PD-L1) treatment. The clonotype comes from a man between 65 and 85 years old with urothelial cancer. The CDR3 loop reads CASKLAVSYEQYF. CDR3 nucleotides: TGTGCCAGCAAATTGGCGGTTTCCTACGAGCAGTACTTC.